These 8 T cell receptor beta chains were all obtained from the same sample, sequenced in a study of blood T cell repertoires in COVID-19. Clones were read by immunoSEQ multiplex PCR, and TCRdb kept only the in-frame ones, dropping some. The table lists fewer than 400,000 clones, more than 90% of them singletons. What was sequenced was PBMCs or T cells enriched from blood (not recorded which). The receptors here all came from a woman in her twenties or thirties who had been exposed to COVID-19.

This sequence joins TRBV2 and TRBJ1-2; a possible D gene is TRBD1 (6 bases). Germline V CDR1 and CDR2: SNHLY, FYNNEI. The CDR3 covers 13 residues. V lost 6 bases and J 0 bases, leaving 8 bases between the germline ends. The CDR3 is CASRAGANYGYTF. CDR3 nucleotide sequence: TGTGCCAGCAGGGCAGGGGCTAACTATGGCTACACCTTC.

The V and J genes are TRBV18 and TRBJ2-6, with D possibly being TRBD1 (6 bases). The CDR3 is 17 residues long. CDR1 KGHSH and CDR2 LQKENI come from the germline V gene. Trimming took 0 bases from V and 0 from J, leaving 9 bases between them. CDR3 in amino acids: CASSPPTGSSGANVLTF. The CDR3, as DNA: TGTGCCAGCTCACCACCCACAGGGAGCTCTGGGGCCAACGTCCTGACTTTC.

CDR3 amino acids: CASSGGVQINNEKLFF. The CDR3 DNA sequence: TGTGCCAGCAGCGGGGGAGTACAGATAAATAATGAAAAACTGTTTTTT. J is TRBJ1-4 and V is TRBV9; D remains ambiguous. Trimming took off 3 bases at V and 4 bases at J, with 16 bases between the two ends. Germline lookup yields CDR1 SGDLS and CDR2 YYNGEE. CDR3 size: 16 residues.

This clone was seen once. The rearrangement links TRBV5-1 to TRBJ1-2; TRBD1 aligns across 8 bases. Germline loops: CDR1 SGHRS, CDR2 YFSETQ. Trimming cost V 0 bases and J 3 bases; bases outside gene matches: 4. CDR3 length: 15 residues. DNA for the CDR3: TGCGCCAGCAGCTTGGGGGCGACAGGGGACTATGGCTACACCTTC. Translated, it gives CASSLGATGDYGYTF.

This rearrangement joins TRBV18 to TRBJ2-2; maybe TRBD2 (5 bases). Germline assignment: CDR1 KGHSH and CDR2 LQKENI. V shed 6 bases and J shed 2 bases, with 13 bases lying between them. This CDR3 spans 15 amino acids. CDR3 loop: CASSAGRGNTGELFF. In DNA, the CDR3 is TGTGCCAGCTCGGCAGGACGGGGAAACACCGGGGAGCTGTTTTTT.

This CDR3 reads CASSLSGKYQPQHF. CDR3 sequence (DNA): TGCGCCAGCAGCCTATCAGGGAAGTATCAGCCCCAGCATTTT. V gene TRBV4-3 combines with J gene TRBJ1-5, with D perhaps TRBD1 (5 bases). The CDR3 is made up of 14 amino acids. V was cut by 4 bases and J by 5 bases, with 12 bases left in between. Germline V lookup: CDR1 LGHNA, CDR2 YSLEER.

V is TRBV5-1 and J is TRBJ2-7; 9 nucleotides align to TRBD1. The CDR3 loop spans 19 amino acids. Germline V CDR1 and CDR2: SGHRS, YFSETQ. Trimming cost V 4 bases and J 0 bases; bases outside gene matches: 17. The CDR3 here is CASSPLRTGDAQDSYEQYF. The DNA for the CDR3 is TGCGCCAGCAGCCCACTTAGGACAGGGGATGCTCAGGACTCCTACGAGCAGTACTTC.

In regard to this clone: This sample also contains other DNA sequences that code for the same CDR3. The chain carries TRBV5-1 and TRBJ2-5; D remains unclear. Between the trimmed V and J ends, which lost 0 bases and 3 bases, there was a span of 9 bases. Germline loops: CDR1 SGHRS, CDR2 YFSETQ. The CDR3 is 14 amino acids. The CDR3 nucleotides are TGCGCCAGCAGCTTGGGCCAGGCCGAAGAGACCCAGTACTTC. Translating gives CASSLGQAEETQYF.